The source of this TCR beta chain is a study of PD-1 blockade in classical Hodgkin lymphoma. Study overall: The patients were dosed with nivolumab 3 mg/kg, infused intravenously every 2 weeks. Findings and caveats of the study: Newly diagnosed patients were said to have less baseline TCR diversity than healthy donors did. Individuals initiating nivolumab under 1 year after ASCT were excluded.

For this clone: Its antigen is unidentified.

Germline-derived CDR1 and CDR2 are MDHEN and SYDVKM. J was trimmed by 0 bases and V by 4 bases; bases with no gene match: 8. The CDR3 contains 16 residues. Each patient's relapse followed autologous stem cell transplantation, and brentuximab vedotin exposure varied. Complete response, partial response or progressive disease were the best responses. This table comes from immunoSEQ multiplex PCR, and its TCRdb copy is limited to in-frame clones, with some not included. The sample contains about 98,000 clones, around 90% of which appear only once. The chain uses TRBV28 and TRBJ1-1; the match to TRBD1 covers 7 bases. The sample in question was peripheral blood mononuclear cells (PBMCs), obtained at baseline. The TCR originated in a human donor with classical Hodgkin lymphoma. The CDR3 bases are TGTGCCAGCAGTTCAGGGGGGAACGGGGTGAACACTGAAGCTTTCTTT. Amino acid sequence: CASSSGGNGVNTEAFF.